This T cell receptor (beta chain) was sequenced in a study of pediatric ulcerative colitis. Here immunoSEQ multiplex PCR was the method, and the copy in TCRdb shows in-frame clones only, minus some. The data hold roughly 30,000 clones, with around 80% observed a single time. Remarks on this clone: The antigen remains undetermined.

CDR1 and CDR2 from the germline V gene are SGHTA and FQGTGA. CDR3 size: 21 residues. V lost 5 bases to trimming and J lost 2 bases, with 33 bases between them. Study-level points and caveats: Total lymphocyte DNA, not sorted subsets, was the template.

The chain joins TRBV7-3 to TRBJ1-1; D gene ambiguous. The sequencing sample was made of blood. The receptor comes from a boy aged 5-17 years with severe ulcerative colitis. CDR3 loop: CASSPTTLTLTRQGINTEAFF. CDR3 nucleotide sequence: TGTGCCAGCAGCCCTACCACCCTTACTCTGACCCGACAAGGGATTAACACTGAAGCTTTCTTT.